This TCR beta chain was documented in a study of shared clonotypes between healthy human individuals (TCRdb year 2020). For context, the study as a whole: A few men and a couple of women, aged 18 to 49 years, made up the cohort. Different laboratories and diverse techniques were used to prepare libraries and sequence TCR repertoires, to increase sequencing depth and limit assay-specific biases. Per donor, three plates each were used for CD4 naive and CD4 memory, two for CD8 naive, and one for CD8 memory. Between about 0.9 and 8.9 billion PBMCs per donor were obtained by leukapheresis. The study deeply sequenced blood TCR repertoires of several healthy adults to estimate repertoire size and the extent of clonotype sharing between individuals.

V and J lose 4 bases and 7 bases, and a span of 15 bases separates them. CDR1 and CDR2 are read off the germline V gene as SGHTS and YDEGEE. The CDR3 starts with the cysteine, ends with the phenylalanine, and has 14 residues. Solely the CDR3 DNA is kept, with 42 bases framed from the first base. Donors were healthy HIV-negative adults with no recently reported acute infections or vaccinations. Only Caucasian adults living in Nashville, Tennessee, USA were represented among the donors. CD4+ T cells were enriched through magnetic negative selection, after which naive cells were positively selected on CD45RA and the remaining negative fraction served as the memory subset. After blood collection by leukapheresis, PBMCs were isolated using Ficoll-Histopaque density gradient centrifugation and then cryopreserved in the vapor phase of liquid nitrogen. Analytical flow cytometry was used to check the purity and quantity of every magnetically sorted T cell population. Genomic DNA was isolated from each sorted fraction and quantified by UV absorbance on a Nanodrop 2000c.

On the study overall, not on this receptor specifically: Based on pairwise subsampling, the degree of clonotype sharing among donors was expected to be affected by sequencing depth. Because the study included only a small number of donors, the genetic and exposure-history diversity represented was limited. Approximately 4.8% of naive CD4, 3% to 3.5% of naive CD8, roughly 2.4% of memory CD4, and 0.4% of memory CD8 clonotypes were shared across a few donors. Naive subsets generally had larger estimated clonotype richness than memory subsets. Sampling was restricted to blood, and TCR repertoires in tissue are likely to differ from TCR repertoires in blood. Compared with non-shared clonotypes, the clonotypes found in all four sorted-subset donors had higher generation probabilities. Incomplete sequencing was indicated by rarefaction of sorted-subset datasets, despite the large sequencing depth.

TCR CDR3 regions were amplified from genomic DNA by multiplex PCR using the deep immunoSEQ assay. For each cell subset, the extracted genomic DNA was distributed evenly across all wells of several immunoSEQ 96-well plates, and each plate served as one replicate. Each replicate PCR for sorted subsets received approximately 200 ng genomic DNA, equal to about 30,000 T cell genomes. The purified libraries were quantified using a Qubit 3.0 fluorometer, sized with a Bioanalyzer 2100, and then quantified again using the KAPA Library Quantification kit. Every immunoSEQ 96-well plate was sequenced on a separate single-read 150-cycle Illumina NextSeq 550 flow cell. The original methods were these. Because the immunoSEQ output included only junctional sequences and no quality scores, the filtering could not be the same as the filtering used for full-length reads. To assign V/J genes and CDR3, sequences were annotated using PyIR, a Python wrapper for IgBLAST v1.9, with IMGT germline references. Reads were removed for weak V/J assignments (E-value above 1e-6), missing CDR3, stop codons, out-of-frame junctions, or ambiguous translated residues. V3J clonotypes were defined by identical inferred V gene, J gene, and CDR3 amino acid sequence. Percentage overlap between repertoires was calculated by dividing the number of shared unique clonotypes by the size of the smaller repertoire. Richness of each repertoire was evaluated using RTK rarefaction, the Chao1 estimator, and Recon v2.1 estimates of unobserved clonotypes. Generation probabilities were computed with OLGA for all TCRbeta clonotypes obtained by the gDNA method from four donors. TCRdb obtained this table from immuneACCESS and retained in-frame rearrangements with V and J assigned. These tables miss some clones; where compared with another copy, unresolved V genes account for less than half of the shortfall, and the remainder is unexplained. V and J calls plus clone size are reproduced from that table; the DNA served to infer D and trimming. This sample is represented by about 2.4 million clones; roughly 93% of them were singletons. The leading ten clones occupy around 0.37% of the sample.

In the case of this clone: Its binding antigen is unknown. Base quality data are lacking; no much larger clone is found one base away.

The rearrangement combines TRBV5-8 with TRBJ2-4, with the D gene too uncertain to name. This receptor was identified in a man between 18 and 35 years old in good health. Some clones in this sample may be carry-over from other donors' samples. Material: naive CD4+ T cells from PBMCs. In light of the paper, this sample's cell subset or site label describes: CD45RA+ positively selected. At the DNA level, the sequence is TGTGCCAGCAGCCGAGAGTGGGCCGTGAACATTCAGTACTTC. It translates as CASSREWAVNIQYF. With the portions outside the CDR3 filled from the reference TRBV5-8 and TRBJ2-4 genes, the complete variable region becomes EAGVTQSPTHLIKTRGQQATLRCSPISGHTSVYWYQQALGLGLQFLLWYDEGEERNRGNFPPRFSGRQFPNYSSELNVNALELEDSALYLCASSREWAVNIQYFGAGTRLSVL.